This record looks at one TCR beta chain sequence and its context. Sequencing was performed with immunoSEQ multiplex PCR; in TCRdb, only in-frame clones are kept and a portion is missing. The data contain about 360,000 clones, more than 80% of them singletons. There are 16 residues in the CDR3. The trim removed 6 bases at V and 6 bases at J, leaving 14 bases unmatched. Germline V CDR1 and CDR2: SNHLY, FYNNEI. The sample originates from a study of cytomegalovirus exposure and HLA in healthy donors. Input material: PBMCs. The sequence derives from a woman under 30 in good health and CMV-seronegative. The gene calls are TRBV2 and TRBJ1-1; TRBD1 agrees at 9 bases. The CDR3 DNA follows: TGTGCCAGCAGGGAACTACAGGGGGCTCGTCGTTCTGAAGCTTTCTTT. This encodes CASRELQGARRSEAFF.